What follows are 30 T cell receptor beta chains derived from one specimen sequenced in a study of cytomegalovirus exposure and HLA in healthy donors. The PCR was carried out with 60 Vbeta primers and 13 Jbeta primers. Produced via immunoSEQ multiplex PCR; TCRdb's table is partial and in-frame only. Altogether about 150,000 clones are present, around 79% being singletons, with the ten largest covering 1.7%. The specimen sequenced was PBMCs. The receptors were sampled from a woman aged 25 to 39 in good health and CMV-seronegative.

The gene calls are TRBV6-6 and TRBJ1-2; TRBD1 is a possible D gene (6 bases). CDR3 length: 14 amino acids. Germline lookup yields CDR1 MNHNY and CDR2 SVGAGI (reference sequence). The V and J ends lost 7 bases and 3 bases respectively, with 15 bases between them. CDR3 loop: CASINPDRHYGYTF. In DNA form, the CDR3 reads TGTGCCAGCATAAACCCGGACAGACACTATGGCTACACCTTC.

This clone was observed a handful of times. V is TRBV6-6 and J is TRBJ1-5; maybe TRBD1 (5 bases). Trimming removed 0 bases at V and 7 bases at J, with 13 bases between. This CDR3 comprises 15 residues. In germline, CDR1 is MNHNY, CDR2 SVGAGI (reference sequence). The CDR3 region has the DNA TGTGCCAGCAGTTACTCGAAGCAGGGCGGCCAGCCCCAGCATTTT. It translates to CASSYSKQGGQPQHF.

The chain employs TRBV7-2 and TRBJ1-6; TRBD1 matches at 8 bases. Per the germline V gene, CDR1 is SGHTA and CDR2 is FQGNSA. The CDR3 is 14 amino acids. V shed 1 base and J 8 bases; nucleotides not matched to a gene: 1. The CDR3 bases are TGTGCCAGCAGCTTAGTACAGGGGGATTCACCCCTCCACTTT. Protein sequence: CASSLVQGDSPLHF. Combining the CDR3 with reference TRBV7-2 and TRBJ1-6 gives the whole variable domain GAGVSQSPSNKVTEKGKDVELRCDPISGHTALYWYRQSLGQGLEFLIYFQGNSAPDKSGLPSDRFSAERTGGSVSTLTIQRTQQEDSAVYLCASSLVQGDSPLHFGNGTRLTVT.

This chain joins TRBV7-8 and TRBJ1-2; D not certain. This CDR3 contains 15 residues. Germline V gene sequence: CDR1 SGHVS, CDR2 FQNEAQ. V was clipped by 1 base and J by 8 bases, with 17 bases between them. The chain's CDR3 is CASSLDPYTPGGYTF. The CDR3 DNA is TGTGCCAGCAGCTTAGACCCATACACCCCAGGAGGCTACACCTTC.

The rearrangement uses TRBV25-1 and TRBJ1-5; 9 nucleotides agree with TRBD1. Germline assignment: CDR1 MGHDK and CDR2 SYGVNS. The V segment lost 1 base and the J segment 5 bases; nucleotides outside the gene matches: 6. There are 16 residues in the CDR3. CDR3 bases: TGTGCCAGCAGTGAATTCGGGGGACAGGGACATCAGCCCCAGCATTTT. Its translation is CASSEFGGQGHQPQHF.

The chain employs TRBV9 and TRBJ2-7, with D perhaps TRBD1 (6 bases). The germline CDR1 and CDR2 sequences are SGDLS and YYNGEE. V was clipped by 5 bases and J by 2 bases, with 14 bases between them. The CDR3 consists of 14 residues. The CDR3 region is CASSRTDGPYEQYF. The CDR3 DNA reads TGTGCCAGCAGTCGGACAGATGGGCCCTACGAGCAGTACTTC.

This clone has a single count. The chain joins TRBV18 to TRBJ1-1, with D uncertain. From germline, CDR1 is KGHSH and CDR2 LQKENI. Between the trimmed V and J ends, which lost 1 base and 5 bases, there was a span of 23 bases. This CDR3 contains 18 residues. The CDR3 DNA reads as TGTGCCAGCTCACCACAGCCTATGGACGGAGCGGCTAAGACTGAAGCTTTCTTT. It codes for CASSPQPMDGAAKTEAFF.

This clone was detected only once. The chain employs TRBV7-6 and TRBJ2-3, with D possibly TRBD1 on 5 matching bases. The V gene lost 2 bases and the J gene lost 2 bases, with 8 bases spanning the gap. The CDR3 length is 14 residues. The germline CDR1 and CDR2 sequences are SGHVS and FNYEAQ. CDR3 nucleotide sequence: TGTGCCAGCAGCTTATCAGGGTTCACAGATACGCAGTATTTT. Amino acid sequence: CASSLSGFTDTQYF.

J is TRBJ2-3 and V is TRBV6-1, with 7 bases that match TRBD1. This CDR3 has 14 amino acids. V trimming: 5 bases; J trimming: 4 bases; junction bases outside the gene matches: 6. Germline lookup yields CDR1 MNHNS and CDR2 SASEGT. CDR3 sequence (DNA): TGTGCCAGCAGTAACAGGGGTCGCGCAGATACGCAGTATTTT. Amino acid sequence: CASSNRGRADTQYF.

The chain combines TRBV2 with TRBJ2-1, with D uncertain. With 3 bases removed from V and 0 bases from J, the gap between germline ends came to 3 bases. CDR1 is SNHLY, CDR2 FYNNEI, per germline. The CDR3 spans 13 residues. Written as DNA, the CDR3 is TGTGCCAGCAGTGACAGCTCCTACAATGAGCAGTTCTTC. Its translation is CASSDSSYNEQFF. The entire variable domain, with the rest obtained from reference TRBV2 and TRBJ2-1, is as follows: EPEVTQTPSHQVTQMGQEVILRCVPISNHLYFYWYRQILGQKVEFLVSFYNNEISEKSEIFDDQFSVERPDGSNFTLKIRSTKLEDSAMYFCASSDSSYNEQFFGPGTRLTVL.

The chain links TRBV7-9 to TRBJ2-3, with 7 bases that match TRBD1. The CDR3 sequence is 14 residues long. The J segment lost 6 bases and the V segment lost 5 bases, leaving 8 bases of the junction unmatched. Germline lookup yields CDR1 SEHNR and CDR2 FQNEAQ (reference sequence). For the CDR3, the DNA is TGTGCCAGCAGCCCGGGACAGCCGCGGGATACGCAGTATTTT. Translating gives CASSPGQPRDTQYF.

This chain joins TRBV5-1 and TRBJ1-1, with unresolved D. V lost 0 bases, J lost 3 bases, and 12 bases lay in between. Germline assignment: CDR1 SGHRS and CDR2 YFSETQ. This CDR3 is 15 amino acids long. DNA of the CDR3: TGCGCCAGCAGCTTGGCCCGGGGAGCCGACACTGAAGCTTTCTTT. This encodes CASSLARGADTEAFF. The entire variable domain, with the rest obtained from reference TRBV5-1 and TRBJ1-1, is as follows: KAGVTQTPRYLIKTRGQQVTLSCSPISGHRSVSWYQQTPGQGLQFLFEYFSETQRNKGNFPGRFSGRQFSNSRSEMNVSTLELGDSALYLCASSLARGADTEAFFGQGTRLTVV.

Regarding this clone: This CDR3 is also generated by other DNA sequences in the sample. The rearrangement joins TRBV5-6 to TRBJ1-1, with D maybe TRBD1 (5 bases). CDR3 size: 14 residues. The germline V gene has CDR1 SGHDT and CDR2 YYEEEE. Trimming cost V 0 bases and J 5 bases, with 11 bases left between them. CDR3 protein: CASSLGRGRTEAFF. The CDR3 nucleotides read TGTGCCAGCAGCTTGGGAAGGGGCCGGACTGAAGCTTTCTTT.

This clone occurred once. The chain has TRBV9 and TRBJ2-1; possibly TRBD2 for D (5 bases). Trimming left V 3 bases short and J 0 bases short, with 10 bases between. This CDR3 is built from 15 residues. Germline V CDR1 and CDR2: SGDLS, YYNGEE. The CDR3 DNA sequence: TGTGCCAGCAGCGCCGGGATTAACTCCTACAATGAGCAGTTCTTC. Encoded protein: CASSAGINSYNEQFF. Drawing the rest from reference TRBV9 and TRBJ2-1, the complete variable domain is DSGVTQTPKHLITATGQRVTLRCSPRSGDLSVYWYQQSLDQGLQFLIQYYNGEERAKGNILERFSAQQFPDLHSELNLSSLELGDSALYFCASSAGINSYNEQFFGPGTRLTVL.

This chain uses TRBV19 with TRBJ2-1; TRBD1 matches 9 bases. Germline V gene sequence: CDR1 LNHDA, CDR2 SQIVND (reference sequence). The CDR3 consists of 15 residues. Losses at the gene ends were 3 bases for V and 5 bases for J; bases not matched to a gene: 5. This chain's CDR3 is CASSIWGQGDNEQFF. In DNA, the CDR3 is TGTGCCAGTAGTATTTGGGGACAGGGAGACAATGAGCAGTTCTTC.

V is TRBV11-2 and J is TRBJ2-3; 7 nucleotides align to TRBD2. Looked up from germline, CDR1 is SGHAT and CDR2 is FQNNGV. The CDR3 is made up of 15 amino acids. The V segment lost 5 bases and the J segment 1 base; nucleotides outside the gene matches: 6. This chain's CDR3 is CASSRRGGGTDTQYF. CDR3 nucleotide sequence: TGTGCCAGCAGCCGGCGTGGGGGGGGCACAGATACGCAGTATTTT.

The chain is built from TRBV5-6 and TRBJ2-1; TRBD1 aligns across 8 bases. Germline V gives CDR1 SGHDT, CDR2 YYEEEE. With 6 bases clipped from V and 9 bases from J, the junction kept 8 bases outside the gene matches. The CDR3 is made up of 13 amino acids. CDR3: CASNPTGVIEQFF. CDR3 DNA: TGTGCCAGCAACCCGACAGGGGTGATTGAGCAGTTCTTC.

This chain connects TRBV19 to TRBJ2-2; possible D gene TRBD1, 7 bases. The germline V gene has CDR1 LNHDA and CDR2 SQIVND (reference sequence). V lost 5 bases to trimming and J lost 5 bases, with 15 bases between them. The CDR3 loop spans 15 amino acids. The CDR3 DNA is TGTGCCAGTAGTGGATCAGGGGGGAGAACCGGGGAGCTGTTTTTT. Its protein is CASSGSGGRTGELFF.

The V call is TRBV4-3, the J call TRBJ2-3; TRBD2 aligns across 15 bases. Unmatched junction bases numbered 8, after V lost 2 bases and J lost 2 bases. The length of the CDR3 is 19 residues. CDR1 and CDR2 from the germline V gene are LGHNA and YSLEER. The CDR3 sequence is CASSQLSGTSGGYTDTQYF. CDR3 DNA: TGCGCCAGCAGCCAACTCTCCGGGACTAGCGGGGGGTACACAGATACGCAGTATTTT.

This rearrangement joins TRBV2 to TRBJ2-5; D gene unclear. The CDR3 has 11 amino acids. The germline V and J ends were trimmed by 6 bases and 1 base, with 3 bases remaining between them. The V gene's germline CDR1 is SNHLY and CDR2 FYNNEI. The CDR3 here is CASRLQETQYF. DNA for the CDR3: TGTGCCAGCAGACTCCAAGAGACCCAGTACTTC.

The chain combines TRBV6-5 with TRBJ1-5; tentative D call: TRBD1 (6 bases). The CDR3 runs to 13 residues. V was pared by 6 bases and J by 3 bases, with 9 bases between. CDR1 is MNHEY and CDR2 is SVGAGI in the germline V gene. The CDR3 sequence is CASSRDNNQPQHF. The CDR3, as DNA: TGTGCCAGCAGCCGGGACAACAATCAGCCCCAGCATTTT.

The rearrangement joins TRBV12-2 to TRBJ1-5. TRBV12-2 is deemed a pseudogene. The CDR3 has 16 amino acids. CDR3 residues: CASRLARRPKHQPQHF. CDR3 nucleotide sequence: TGTGCAAGTCGCTTAGCGAGGCGGCCCAAACATCAGCCCCAGCATTTT.

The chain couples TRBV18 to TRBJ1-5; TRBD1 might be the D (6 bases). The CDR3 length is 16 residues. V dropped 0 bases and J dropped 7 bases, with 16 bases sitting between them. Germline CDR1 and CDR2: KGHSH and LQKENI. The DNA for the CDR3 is TGTGCCAGCTCACCACCGGCCATTGGGACAACACAGCCCCAGCATTTT. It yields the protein CASSPPAIGTTQPQHF.

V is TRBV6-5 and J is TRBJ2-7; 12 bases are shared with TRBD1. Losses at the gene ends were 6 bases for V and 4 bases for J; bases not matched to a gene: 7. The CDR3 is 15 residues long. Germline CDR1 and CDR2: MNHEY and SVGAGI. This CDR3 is CASRGGTGGGYEQYF. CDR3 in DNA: TGTGCCAGCAGGGGGGGGACAGGGGGCGGATACGAGCAGTACTTC.

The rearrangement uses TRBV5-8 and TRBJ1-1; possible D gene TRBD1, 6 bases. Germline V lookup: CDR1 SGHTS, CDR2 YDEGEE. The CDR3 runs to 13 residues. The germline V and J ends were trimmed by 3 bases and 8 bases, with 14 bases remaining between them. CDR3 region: CASSSNRVPEAFF. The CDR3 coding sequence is TGTGCCAGCAGCTCAAACAGGGTCCCAGAAGCTTTCTTT.

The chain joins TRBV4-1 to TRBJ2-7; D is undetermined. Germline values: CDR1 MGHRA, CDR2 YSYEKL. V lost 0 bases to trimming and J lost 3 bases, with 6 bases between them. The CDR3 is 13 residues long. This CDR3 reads CASSQDLGYEQYF. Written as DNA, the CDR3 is TGCGCCAGCAGCCAAGATCTAGGCTACGAGCAGTACTTC.

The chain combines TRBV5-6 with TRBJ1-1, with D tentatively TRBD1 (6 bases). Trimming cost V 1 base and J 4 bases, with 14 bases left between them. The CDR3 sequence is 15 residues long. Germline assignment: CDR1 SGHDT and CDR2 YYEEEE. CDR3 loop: CASSLSRGGGTEAFF. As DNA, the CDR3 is TGTGCCAGCAGCTTGTCTCGGGGGGGCGGCACTGAAGCTTTCTTT.

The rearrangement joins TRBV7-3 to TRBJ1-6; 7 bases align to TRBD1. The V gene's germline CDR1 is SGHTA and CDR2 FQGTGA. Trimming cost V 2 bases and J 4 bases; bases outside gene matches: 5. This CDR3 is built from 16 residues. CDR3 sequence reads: CASSLGSGGYNSPLHF. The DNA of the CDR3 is TGTGCCAGCAGCTTAGGATCAGGGGGATATAATTCACCCCTCCACTTT.

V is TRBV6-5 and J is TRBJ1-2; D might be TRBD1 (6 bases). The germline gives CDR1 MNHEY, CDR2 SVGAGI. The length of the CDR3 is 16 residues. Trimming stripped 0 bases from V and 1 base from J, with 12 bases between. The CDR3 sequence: CASSYSIGGFNYGYTF. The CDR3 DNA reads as TGTGCCAGCAGTTACTCCATAGGGGGTTTTAACTATGGCTACACCTTC.

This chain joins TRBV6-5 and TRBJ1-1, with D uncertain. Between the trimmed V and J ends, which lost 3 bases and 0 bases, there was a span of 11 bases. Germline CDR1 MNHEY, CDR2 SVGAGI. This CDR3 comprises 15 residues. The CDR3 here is CASSYQKEMNTEAFF. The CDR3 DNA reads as TGTGCCAGCAGTTATCAGAAGGAGATGAACACTGAAGCTTTCTTT.